Below, one TCR beta chain is given with its context. The target antigen is unknown. The PCR employed 60 Vbeta primers together with 13 Jbeta primers. Clones were sequenced by immunoSEQ multiplex PCR, and TCRdb holds only the in-frame ones, with some missing. There are tens of thousands of clones in the sample; approximately 62% occur only once, and 4% to 5.5% lies in the top ten. The data derive from a study of cytomegalovirus exposure and HLA in healthy donors. Study observations and caveats: Certain sequence variants were highly shared and formed a cluster, and this cluster was likely a sequencing artifact. Indistinguishable V segments, including TRBV6-2 and TRBV6-3, were excluded. Reported results showed that the classifier diagnosed cytomegalovirus status with high specificity and sensitivity.

Per the germline V gene, CDR1 is LNHDA and CDR2 is SQIVND (reference sequence). V lost 4 bases and J lost 1, with 19 bases in between. The CDR3 is 17 amino acids. Sequencing was done on a sample of PBMCs. The V gene is TRBV19, the J gene TRBJ1-1; D possibly corresponds to TRBD1 (5 bases). The TCR originated in a male donor in good health and CMV-seropositive. CDR3 in amino acids: CASSSSRVGSGNTEAFF. The CDR3 DNA reads as TGTGCCAGTAGTAGCTCCAGGGTAGGAAGTGGGAACACTGAAGCTTTCTTT.